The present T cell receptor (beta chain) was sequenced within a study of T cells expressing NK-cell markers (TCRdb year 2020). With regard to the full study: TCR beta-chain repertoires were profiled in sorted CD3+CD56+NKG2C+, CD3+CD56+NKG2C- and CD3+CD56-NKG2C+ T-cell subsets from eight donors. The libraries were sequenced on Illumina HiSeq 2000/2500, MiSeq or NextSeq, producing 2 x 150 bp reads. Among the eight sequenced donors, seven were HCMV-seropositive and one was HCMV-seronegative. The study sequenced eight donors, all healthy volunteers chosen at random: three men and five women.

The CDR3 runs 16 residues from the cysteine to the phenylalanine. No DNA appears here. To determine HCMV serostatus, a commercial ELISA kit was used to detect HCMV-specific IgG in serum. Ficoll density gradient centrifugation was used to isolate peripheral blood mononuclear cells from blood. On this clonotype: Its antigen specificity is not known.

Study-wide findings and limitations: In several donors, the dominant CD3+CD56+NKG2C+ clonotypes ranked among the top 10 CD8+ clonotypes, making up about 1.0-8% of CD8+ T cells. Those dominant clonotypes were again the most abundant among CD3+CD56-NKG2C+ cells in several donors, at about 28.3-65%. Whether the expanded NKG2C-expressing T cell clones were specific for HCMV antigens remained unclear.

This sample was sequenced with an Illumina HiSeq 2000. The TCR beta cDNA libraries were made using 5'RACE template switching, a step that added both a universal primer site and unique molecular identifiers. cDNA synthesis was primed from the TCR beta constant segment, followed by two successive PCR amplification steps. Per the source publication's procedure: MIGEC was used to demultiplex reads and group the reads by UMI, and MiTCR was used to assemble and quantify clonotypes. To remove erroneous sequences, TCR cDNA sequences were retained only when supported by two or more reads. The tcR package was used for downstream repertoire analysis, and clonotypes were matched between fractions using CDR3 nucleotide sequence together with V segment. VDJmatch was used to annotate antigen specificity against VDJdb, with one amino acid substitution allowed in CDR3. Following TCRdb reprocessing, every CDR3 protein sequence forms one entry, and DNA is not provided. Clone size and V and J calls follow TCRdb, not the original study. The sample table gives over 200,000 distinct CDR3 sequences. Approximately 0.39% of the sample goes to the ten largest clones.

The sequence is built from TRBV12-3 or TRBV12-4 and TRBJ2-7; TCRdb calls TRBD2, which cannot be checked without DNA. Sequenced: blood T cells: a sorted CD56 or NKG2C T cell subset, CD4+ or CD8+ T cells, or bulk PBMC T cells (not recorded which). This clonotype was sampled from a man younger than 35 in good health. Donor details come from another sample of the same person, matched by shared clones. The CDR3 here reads CASSFFGTSYPRVQYF.